This T cell receptor beta chain was profiled in a study of neurological immune-mediated disorders. This clonotype was picked up many times. Trimming at V came to 0 bases and at J to 5 bases, leaving 4 bases not matched to a gene. In germline, CDR1 is DFQATT, CDR2 SNEGSKA (reference sequence). The CDR3 runs to 14 residues. Unsorted libraries used 2 million PBMCs kept at -80 degrees C. 5'RACE with 10-nucleotide random UMIs produced the cDNA. TCRdb used MiXCR to reprocess the 5' RACE reads, holding one entry per CDR3 protein. Here the sample spans 33,000 or so distinct CDR3 sequences, almost 7.5% being singletons.

V gene TRBV20-1 combines with J gene TRBJ2-5, with 9 positions matching TRBD2. Sequenced material: PBMCs. This clonotype was sampled from a woman between 40 and 55 years old in good health. The CDR3 sequence is CSAREAGGSETQYF. The CDR3 DNA sequence: TGCAGTGCTAGAGAAGCGGGAGGATCGGAGACCCAGTACTTC.